The rows below give T cell receptor beta chains drawn from one sample of a study of T cell clonotyping in hematopoietic cell transplantation. Sequencing used immunoSEQ multiplex PCR; TCRdb keeps in-frame clones, though not all of them. Here the sample spans about 7,400 clones, roughly 91% being singletons. The specimen comprised peripheral blood mononuclear cells, sampled before stem cell transplant. The receptors were sampled from a man aged 55-75 years with acute myeloid leukemia. Some clones in this sample may be carry-over from other donors' samples. Both conserved end residues are trimmed from each CDR3. D genes are given only for firm matches. Only part of the rows carry a size: once, few, many, or a class if the clone is expanded.

J,D,V,size,CDR3
TRBJ2-7,NA,TRBV27,NA,ASSFVSGSSYEQY
TRBJ1-1,NA,TRBV19,NA,ASSTRAEVRVTEAF
TRBJ2-7,NA,TRBV2,NA,ASSEGRGIKLGQY
TRBJ1-1,TRBD1,TRBV4-2,NA,ASSQPGQAMNTEAF
TRBJ2-7,TRBD2,TRBV5-4,NA,ASSPGTSGEERY
TRBJ1-2,NA,TRBV4-1,NA,ASSPGQIGPYGYT
TRBJ2-7,TRBD2,TRBV19,NA,ASSLRTRGYEQY
TRBJ2-4,NA,TRBV28,NA,ASTAEGLAKNIQY
TRBJ2-1,TRBD2,TRBV5-7,NA,ASSWGGTRGNNEQF
TRBJ2-5,TRBD1,TRBV9,NA,ASSVADRGTETQY
TRBJ2-7,NA,TRBV6-1,NA,ASSEGVYEQY
TRBJ1-2,NA,TRBV7-9,NA,ASSLGYNYGYT
TRBJ2-1,TRBD1,TRBV28,NA,ATVTGGIYEQF
TRBJ2-1,TRBD1,TRBV2,NA,ASSPTGVMGYNEQF
TRBJ1-5,NA,TRBV11-2,NA,ASSPPHRGEGNQPQH
TRBJ2-3,NA,TRBV5-1,NA,ASSLGRSSTDTQY
TRBJ1-1,TRBD1,TRBV18,NA,ASSLDRGNTEAF
TRBJ1-5,NA,TRBV28,few,ASSHDLGQFSNQPQH
TRBJ2-1,TRBD2,TRBV7-2,NA,ASSSRTSDGYNEQF
TRBJ1-1,NA,TRBV30,NA,AWETGTTEAF
TRBJ2-7,NA,TRBV2,NA,ASSEANPGTEQY
TRBJ2-5,NA,TRBV11-2,NA,ASGKETQY
TRBJ1-2,NA,TRBV2,NA,ASRTSGQGIYYGYT
TRBJ1-1,TRBD1,TRBV30,NA,AWSVEGAITEAF
TRBJ2-7,NA,TRBV5-5,NA,ASSSVAQQTYEQY
TRBJ2-3,NA,TRBV2,NA,ASSLGHPSTDTQY
TRBJ2-5,NA,TRBV5-8,NA,ASSLAPWRVEETQY
TRBJ1-5,NA,TRBV2,NA,ASSVRGGSNQPQH
TRBJ1-1,TRBD1,TRBV4-1,NA,ASSRGTGGLNTEAF
TRBJ2-2,TRBD2,TRBV18,few,ASSLGTSHYTGELF
TRBJ1-4,NA,TRBV29-1,NA,SVYGTAGGDEKLF
TRBJ1-1,NA,TRBV28,NA,ASSLNWGTEAF
TRBJ1-2,NA,TRBV25-1,NA,ASSVGDYGYT
TRBJ1-1,NA,TRBV29-1,NA,SVWPERMNTEAF
TRBJ2-7,NA,TRBV11-2,NA,ASSLVVKASSYEQY
TRBJ1-1,NA,TRBV4-2,NA,ASSQSFGRNTEAF
TRBJ2-3,TRBD2,TRBV7-9,NA,ASSLQGLAETDTQY
TRBJ1-2,NA,TRBV28,NA,ASSLTEYTNGYT
TRBJ2-1,NA,TRBV5-6,NA,ASTPLGGEGSGEQF